The sequence of this TCR beta chain was determined in a study of cytomegalovirus exposure and HLA in healthy donors. Study-wide results and caveats: It was shown in a later analysis that HLA-associated TCR beta chains were more clonally expanded than other, equally common chains. As confirmed in vitro, a few CMV-associated chains were specific for CMV antigens.

A remark on this clone: What it binds is not known.

CDR3 length: 16 amino acids. The ends were cut back, 3 bases at V and 1 base at J, with 15 bases in the middle. Germline-derived CDR1 and CDR2 are LGHNA and YNFKEQ. The PCR had 60 Vbeta and 13 Jbeta primers. Only in-frame clones appear in the TCRdb table, and some are missing; sequencing was by immunoSEQ multiplex PCR. This table holds about 240,000 clones, over 70% found once. The chain has TRBV4-2 and TRBJ2-5; D not certain. The TCR sequence derives from a woman aged 55-75 years in good health and CMV-seropositive. Sequences were obtained from PBMCs. The CDR3 here is CASSHLTKQFQETQYF. CDR3 nucleotides: TGTGCCAGCAGCCACTTAACTAAGCAGTTCCAAGAGACCCAGTACTTC.